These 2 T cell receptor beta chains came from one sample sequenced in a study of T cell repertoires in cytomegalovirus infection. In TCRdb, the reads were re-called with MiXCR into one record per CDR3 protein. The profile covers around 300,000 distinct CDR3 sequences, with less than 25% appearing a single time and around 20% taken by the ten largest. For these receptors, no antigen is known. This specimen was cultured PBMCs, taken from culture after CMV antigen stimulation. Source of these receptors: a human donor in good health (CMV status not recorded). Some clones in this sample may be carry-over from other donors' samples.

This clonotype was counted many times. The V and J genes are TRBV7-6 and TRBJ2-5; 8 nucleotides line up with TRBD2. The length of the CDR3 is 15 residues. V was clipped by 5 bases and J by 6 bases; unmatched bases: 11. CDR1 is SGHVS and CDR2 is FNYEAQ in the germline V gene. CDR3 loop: CASSPFGGAGKTQYF. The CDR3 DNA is TGTGCCAGCAGCCCGTTCGGGGGGGCAGGAAAGACCCAGTACTTC.

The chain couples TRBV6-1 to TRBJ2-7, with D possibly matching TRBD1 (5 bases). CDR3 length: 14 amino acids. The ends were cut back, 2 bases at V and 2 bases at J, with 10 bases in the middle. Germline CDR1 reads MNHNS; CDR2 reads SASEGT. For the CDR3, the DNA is TGTGCCAGCAGTGAACAGGGTTGGACCTACGAGCAGTACGTC. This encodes CASSEQGWTYEQYV.